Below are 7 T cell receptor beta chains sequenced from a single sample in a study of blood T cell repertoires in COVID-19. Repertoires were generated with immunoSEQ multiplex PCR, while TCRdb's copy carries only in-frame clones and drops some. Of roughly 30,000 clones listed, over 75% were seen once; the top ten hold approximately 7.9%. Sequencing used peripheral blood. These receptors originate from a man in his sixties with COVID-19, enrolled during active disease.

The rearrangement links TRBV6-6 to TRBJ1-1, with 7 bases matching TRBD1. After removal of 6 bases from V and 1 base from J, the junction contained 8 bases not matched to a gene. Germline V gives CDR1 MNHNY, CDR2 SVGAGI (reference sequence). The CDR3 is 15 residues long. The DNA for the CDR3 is TGTGCCAGCAGCCACAGACAGGGAAAGAACACTGAAGCTTTCTTT. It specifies CASSHRQGKNTEAFF.

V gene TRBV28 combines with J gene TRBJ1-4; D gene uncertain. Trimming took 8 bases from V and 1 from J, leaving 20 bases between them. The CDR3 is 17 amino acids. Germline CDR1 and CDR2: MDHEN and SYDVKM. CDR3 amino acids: CASDATNTEGTNEKLFF. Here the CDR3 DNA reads TGTGCCAGCGATGCAACTAACACGGAGGGAACTAATGAAAAACTGTTTTTT. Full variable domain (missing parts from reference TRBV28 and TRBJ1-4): DVKVTQSSRYLVKRTGEKVFLECVQDMDHENMFWYRQDPGLGLRLIYFSYDVKMKEKGDIPEGYSVSREKKERFSLILESASTNQTSMYLCASDATNTEGTNEKLFFGSGTQLSVL.

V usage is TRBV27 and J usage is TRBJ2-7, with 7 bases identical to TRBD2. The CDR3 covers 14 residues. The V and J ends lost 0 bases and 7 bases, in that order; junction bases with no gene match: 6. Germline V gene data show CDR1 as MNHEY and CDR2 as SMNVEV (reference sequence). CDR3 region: CASSLSWRENEQYF. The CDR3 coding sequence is TGTGCCAGCAGTTTATCCTGGCGGGAGAATGAGCAGTACTTC.

The CDR3 nucleotides read TGTGCCTGGAGCGACATAGCGGGTGACAATGAGCAGTTCTTC. Amino acids: CAWSDIAGDNEQFF. The V call is TRBV30, the J call TRBJ2-1; 7 bases are shared with TRBD2. The CDR3 has 14 amino acids. Trimming took 3 bases from V and 5 from J; bases not matched to a gene: 7. CDR1 and CDR2 from the germline V gene are GTSNPN and SVGIG (reference sequence).

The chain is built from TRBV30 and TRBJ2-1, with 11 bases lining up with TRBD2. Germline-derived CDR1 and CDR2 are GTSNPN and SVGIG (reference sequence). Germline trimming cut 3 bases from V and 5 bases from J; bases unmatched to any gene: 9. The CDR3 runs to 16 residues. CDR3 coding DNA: TGTGCCTGGAGGCCAGTGGGGACTAGCGGTCACAATGAGCAGTTCTTC. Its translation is CAWRPVGTSGHNEQFF. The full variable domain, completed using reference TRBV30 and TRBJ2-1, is SQTIHQWPATLVQPVGSPLSLECTVEGTSNPNLYWYRQAAGRGLQLLFYSVGIGQISSEVPQNLSASRPQDRQFILSSKKLLLSDSGFYLCAWRPVGTSGHNEQFFGPGTRLTVL.

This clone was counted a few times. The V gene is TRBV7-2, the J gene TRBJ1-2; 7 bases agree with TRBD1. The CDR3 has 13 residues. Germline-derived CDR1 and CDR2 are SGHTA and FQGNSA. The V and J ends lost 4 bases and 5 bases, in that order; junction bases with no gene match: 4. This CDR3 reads CASSSRQGYGYTF. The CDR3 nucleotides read TGTGCCAGCAGCTCACGACAGGGTTATGGCTACACCTTC.

CDR3 nucleotides: TGTGCCAGCAGTGGAGACAGGGGAAGCACTGAAGCTTTCTTT. It translates to CASSGDRGSTEAFF. This sequence joins TRBV2 and TRBJ1-1; 8 positions match TRBD1. With 4 bases clipped from V and 4 bases from J, the junction kept 5 bases outside the gene matches. The CDR3 runs to 14 residues. CDR1 is SNHLY, CDR2 FYNNEI, per germline.